This T cell receptor beta chain is from a study of cytomegalovirus exposure and HLA in healthy donors. Study-wide points: Most TCR sequences were uncommon, yet certain public TCRs appeared in many donors. Presence/absence analyses took donor sequencing depth as roughly uniform.

Points on this clone: The antigen is not known.

A multiplex PCR was run with 60 Vbeta primers and 13 Jbeta primers. Using immunoSEQ multiplex PCR, the repertoire was profiled, and TCRdb retains in-frame clones only, with some absent. The top ten hold roughly 1.9% of the sample, which has around 220,000 clones, about 74% seen once. The germline V gene has CDR1 MNHNS and CDR2 SASEGT. The CDR3 is 11 residues long. Between the trimmed V and J ends, which lost 5 bases and 1 base, there was a span of 2 bases. The genes are TRBV6-1 and TRBJ1-2; no clear D gene. The source of this sequence is a woman in her thirties in good health and CMV-seronegative. The sample comprised PBMCs. The CDR3 DNA reads as TGTGCCAGCAGTTATAACTATGGCTACACCTTC. It codes for CASSYNYGYTF.